This T cell receptor (beta chain) was recorded in a study of CD8 T cells in Susac syndrome. The wider study: Patients with Susac syndrome were therapy-naive, on corticosteroids, or on intravenous immunoglobulin alone at blood draw. General study findings and limits: In total CD8+ repertoires, around 15 Susac-specific public clones were detected, and CD8+ TEMRA repertoires contained four or five. CD8+ clonal expansion in Susac was maximal in TEMRA cells and in active patients.

Random hexamers were used to reverse transcribe roughly 0.45 to 1 ug of RNA. By means of immunoSEQ multiplex PCR, TCR beta CDR3 spanning 54 Vbeta and 13 Jbeta underwent amplification. TCRdb re-derived calls from the immunoSEQ multiplex PCR reads in MiXCR, one entry per CDR3 protein. The data show fewer than 150,000 distinct CDR3 sequences, with approximately 95% seen just once and approximately 0.17% held by the top ten. A word on this clonotype: What it binds is not known.

Germline-derived CDR1 and CDR2 are MGHRA and YSYEKL. Trimming took 4 bases from V and 3 from J, leaving 12 bases between them. This CDR3 region has 15 residues. This rearrangement joins TRBV4-1 to TRBJ2-2, with D perhaps given as TRBD1 or TRBD2 (5 bases each). This receptor was identified in a human donor with Susac syndrome. Sequences were obtained from CD8+ T cells from PBMCs. This chain's CDR3 is CASSRGVRDTGELFF. The CDR3, as DNA: TGCGCCAGCAGCCGAGGGGTGAGGGACACCGGGGAGCTGTTTTTT.